This paragraph covers one T cell receptor (beta chain) sequence. The target antigen is unknown. Synthetic TCR analog templates were spiked into all PCRs individually. The method was immunoSEQ multiplex PCR; TCRdb's version includes in-frame clones alone and lacks a portion of them. The sample includes 45,000 to 55,000 clones, approximately 88% of them seen just once. CDR1 is SEHNR and CDR2 is FQNEAQ in the germline V gene (reference sequence). V gave up 1 base and J gave up 0 bases, with 10 bases separating them. The CDR3 length is 16 residues. Described time point: pretreatment peripheral blood. These data originate in a study of PD-L1 blockade in urothelial cancer. Across the whole study: Blood analysis took place 3 weeks (second dose) and 6 weeks after treatment start. Median T cell yield per blood sample was 110,000 to 150,000 cells. Study findings and constraints: Stronger expansion of tumor-associated clones in blood at 3 weeks distinguished durable-benefit patients.

The chain employs TRBV7-9 and TRBJ2-4; D gene ambiguous. The specimen was PBMCs, collected around atezolizumab (anti-PD-L1) treatment. The clonotype originates from a man aged 50 to 59 with urothelial cancer. CDR3 sequence reads: CASSLDVGLAKNIQYF. For the CDR3, the DNA is TGTGCCAGCAGCTTAGATGTCGGGTTAGCCAAAAACATTCAGTACTTC.